This T cell receptor beta chain was sequenced in a study of blood T cells in healthy people across ages. The CDR3 consists of 17 residues. V gave up 0 bases and J gave up 2 bases, with 14 bases separating them. Germline V gene data show CDR1 as SEHNR and CDR2 as FQNEAQ (reference sequence). Sample-barcoded 5' priming and a J-beta primer mix drove a second PCR of roughly 7 to 11 cycles. TCRdb fed the 5' RACE reads into MiXCR, producing one record per CDR3 protein. The repertoire consists of roughly 830,000 distinct CDR3 sequences, with around 62% occurring once and the leading ten covering 25% to 35%. This clonotype has a handful of counts.

The chain links TRBV7-9 to TRBJ2-1; possible D gene TRBD2, 6 bases. The sequencing sample was made of blood. This TCR derives from a man younger than 45 in good health. The chain's CDR3 is CASSLARRAGTYNEQFF. CDR3 coding DNA: TGTGCCAGCAGCTTAGCGCGACGGGCGGGAACCTACAATGAGCAGTTCTTC. The full variable domain, its missing parts supplied by reference TRBV7-9 and TRBJ2-1, is DTGVSQNPRHKITKRGQNVTFRCDPISEHNRLYWYRQTLGQGPEFLTYFQNEAQLEKSRLLSDRFSAERPKGSFSTLEIQRTEQGDSAMYLCASSLARRAGTYNEQFFGPGTRLTVL.